The 20 T cell receptor beta chains given below trace back to one sample, sequenced in a study of graft-versus-host responses after intestinal transplantation. Here immunoSEQ multiplex PCR was the method, and the copy in TCRdb shows in-frame clones only, minus some. Of 35,000 to 50,000 clones in the sample, nearly 95% were seen once. The antigens for these receptors are not known. Sample: unstimulated CD8+ T cells sorted from spleen or lymph node cells, taken before transplant. These receptors came from a human donor who was the organ donor for an intestinal transplant.

The chain has TRBV4-2 and TRBJ2-1, with 8 bases aligning to TRBD2. V shed 2 bases and J 6 bases; nucleotides not matched to a gene: 6. The CDR3 spans 15 residues. Germline values: CDR1 LGHNA, CDR2 YNFKEQ. This chain's CDR3 is CASSQYSGEGNEQFF. For the CDR3, the DNA is TGTGCCAGCAGCCAATATAGCGGGGAAGGCAATGAGCAGTTCTTC.

The genes are TRBV5-4 and TRBJ1-6; 8 bases are a match to TRBD1. Germline CDR1 SGHNT, CDR2 YYREEE (reference sequence). This CDR3 comprises 16 residues. V gave up 3 bases and J gave up 0 bases; unmatched junction bases: 2. As DNA, the CDR3 is TGTGCCAGCAGCTACGACAGGGGCTCCTATAATTCACCCCTCCACTTT. It codes for CASSYDRGSYNSPLHF.

The chain uses TRBV2 and TRBJ2-2; no reliable D call. Germline CDR1 and CDR2: SNHLY and FYNNEI. The CDR3 runs to 13 residues. V was cut by 6 bases and J by 4 bases, with 9 bases left in between. In nucleotides, the CDR3 is TGTGCCAGCAGCGGTGCTTCCACCGGGGAGCTGTTTTTT. This codes for CASSGASTGELFF.

V is TRBV10-3 and J is TRBJ2-1; TRBD2 aligns across 8 bases. The length of the CDR3 is 17 residues. The J segment lost 4 bases and the V segment lost 0 bases, leaving 8 bases of the junction unmatched. Germline-derived CDR1 and CDR2 are ENHRY and SYGVKD. Here the CDR3 DNA reads TGTGCCATCAGTGAGTCGGGCACTAGCGGTATTTACAATGAGCAGTTCTTC. Protein product: CAISESGTSGIYNEQFF.

The chain joins TRBV6-6 to TRBJ2-3; D gene unclear. Germline V CDR1 and CDR2: MNHNY, SVGAGI (reference sequence). The CDR3 totals 15 residues. Trimming pared 0 bases from V and 1 base from J, leaving 8 bases between. The CDR3 DNA is TGTGCCAGCAGTTACTCAGGAGAGGGCACAGATACGCAGTATTTT. Protein: CASSYSGEGTDTQYF.

The chain joins TRBV4-3 to TRBJ2-5; TRBD2 aligns across 10 bases. The CDR3 runs 16 residues. CDR1 and CDR2 from the germline V gene are LGHNA and YSLEER. The J segment lost 2 bases and the V segment lost 0 bases, leaving 3 bases of the junction unmatched. In nucleotides, the CDR3 is TGCGCCAGCAGCCAAGACGAGCGGGGGGGGCAAGAGACCCAGTACTTC. Its protein is CASSQDERGGQETQYF.

The gene calls are TRBV11-2 and TRBJ2-1; 13 nucleotides line up with TRBD2. Trimming removed 5 bases from V and 8 bases from J; junction bases left unmatched: 9. In germline, CDR1 is SGHAT, CDR2 FQNNGV. The CDR3 has 16 residues. The CDR3 region is CASSPGLAGTYYEQFF. Here the CDR3 DNA reads TGTGCCAGCAGCCCGGGACTAGCGGGGACTTACTATGAGCAGTTCTTC.

This clone has a single count. The chain links TRBV6-5 to TRBJ2-1; a possible D gene is TRBD2 (6 bases). The germline V gene has CDR1 MNHEY and CDR2 SVGAGI. Trimming pared 6 bases from V and 2 bases from J, leaving 11 bases between. The CDR3 is 14 amino acids. The CDR3 bases are TGTGCCAGCAGGGGGACTGCCACCTACAATGAGCAGTTCTTC. It encodes CASRGTATYNEQFF.

This chain connects TRBV5-6 to TRBJ2-7; 7 bases agree with TRBD1. After removal of 5 bases from V and 2 bases from J, the junction contained 10 bases not matched to a gene. The CDR3 runs 15 residues. Germline V gives CDR1 SGHDT, CDR2 YYEEEE. CDR3 sequence (DNA): TGTGCCAGCAGACCGACAGGGACGGGCCCCTACGAGCAGTACTTC. Translation: CASRPTGTGPYEQYF.

The gene calls are TRBV7-9 and TRBJ1-1, with TRBD1 identical over 7 bases. The V gene's germline CDR1 is SEHNR and CDR2 FQNEAQ (reference sequence). Trimming took 4 bases from V and 0 from J; bases not matched to a gene: 5. The CDR3 runs to 15 residues. For the CDR3, the DNA is TGTGCCAGCAGCTCCGAACAGGGGATGAACACTGAAGCTTTCTTT. Translation: CASSSEQGMNTEAFF.

The V call is TRBV7-6, the J call TRBJ2-7; D is perhaps TRBD2 (5 bases). The germline gives CDR1 SGHVS, CDR2 FNYEAQ. This CDR3 region has 14 residues. The germline V and J ends were trimmed by 7 bases and 0 bases, with 13 bases remaining between them. CDR3 sequence: CASTPAGSSYEQYF. The CDR3 coding sequence is TGTGCCAGCACCCCGGCGGGCAGCTCCTACGAGCAGTACTTC. Combining the CDR3 with reference TRBV7-6 and TRBJ2-7 gives the whole variable domain GAGVSQSPRYKVTKRGQDVALRCDPISGHVSLYWYRQALGQGPEFLTYFNYEAQQDKSGLPNDRFSAERPEGSISTLTIQRTEQRDSAMYRCASTPAGSSYEQYFGPGTRLTVT.

The chain employs TRBV5-6 and TRBJ1-1, with TRBD1 identical over 8 bases. The J segment lost 3 bases and the V segment lost 4 bases, leaving 14 bases of the junction unmatched. Germline assignment: CDR1 SGHDT and CDR2 YYEEEE. This CDR3 is 17 amino acids long. The CDR3 bases are TGTGCCAGCAGCCTTACTTTGGGCCCGGACAGGGACACTGAAGCTTTCTTT. This codes for CASSLTLGPDRDTEAFF.

The gene calls are TRBV7-6 and TRBJ2-3, with TRBD1 as a possible D gene (6 bases). CDR1 is SGHVS, CDR2 FNYEAQ, per germline. V lost 1 base, J lost 1 base, and 9 bases lay in between. CDR3 size: 15 residues. The CDR3 sequence is CASSLGAGGTDTQYF. The CDR3 coding sequence is TGTGCCAGCAGCTTAGGAGCAGGGGGCACAGATACGCAGTATTTT.

The chain's CDR3 is CASSTRQGSNTEAFF. The CDR3 DNA sequence: TGTGCCAGCAGCACACGACAGGGTTCGAACACTGAAGCTTTCTTT. The rearrangement uses TRBV21-1 and TRBJ1-1; the D call TRBD1 from the table was never checked on the DNA. TRBV21-1 is an annotated pseudogene. CDR3 length: 15 residues.

The chain joins TRBV6-5 to TRBJ2-4; D is unclear. Trimming shortened V by 7 bases and J by 1 base, and 5 bases separated the two germline ends. The CDR3 runs 12 residues. Germline lookup yields CDR1 MNHEY and CDR2 SVGAGI. CDR3 residues: CASMAAKNIQYF. The CDR3 DNA reads as TGTGCCAGCATGGCGGCCAAAAACATTCAGTACTTC.

The chain uses TRBV23-1 and TRBJ1-2, with a tentative D call TRBD1 (5 bases). TRBV23-1 has ORF status, its function being uncertain. The CDR3 totals 15 residues. V lost 7 bases and J 4 bases, leaving 19 bases between the germline ends. CDR3 protein: CASTGAWGFLYGYTF. The CDR3 DNA follows: TGCGCCAGCACCGGGGCGTGGGGGTTCCTCTATGGCTACACCTTC.

The rearrangement links TRBV29-1 to TRBJ1-3; D uncertain. The germline gives CDR1 SQVTM, CDR2 ANQGSEA. This CDR3 is 15 amino acids long. Between the trimmed V and J ends, which lost 1 base and 0 bases, there was a span of 10 bases. The CDR3: CSVEGALGSGNTIYF. CDR3 sequence (DNA): TGCAGCGTTGAAGGGGCCCTCGGCTCTGGAAACACCATATATTTT.

The chain couples TRBV2 to TRBJ2-2; D not certain. CDR3 length: 11 amino acids. Germline V lookup: CDR1 SNHLY, CDR2 FYNNEI. Trimming cost V 4 bases and J 4 bases, with 1 base left between them. The CDR3 is CASSATGELFF. CDR3 DNA: TGTGCCAGCAGTGCCACCGGGGAGCTGTTTTTT.

With regard to this clone: An end of the junction differs from the germline gene, which may be a read error. The same CDR3 can be traced to other DNA sequences in this sample. V and J are TRBV10-3 and TRBJ2-7; a weak D match, TRBD1 (5 bases). CDR3 length: 14 residues. Germline V CDR1 and CDR2: ENHRY, SYGVKD. CDR3 amino acids: CAISDSDSSYEQYF. The CDR3 DNA reads TGTGCCATCAGTGATTCAGACAGTTCCTATGAGCAGTACTTC.

V and J are TRBV7-9 and TRBJ2-7; TRBD2 matches 7 bases. The V segment lost 3 bases and the J segment 3 bases; nucleotides outside the gene matches: 2. CDR1 is SEHNR, CDR2 FQNEAQ, per germline (reference sequence). The CDR3 length is 13 residues. CDR3 in DNA: TGTGCCAGCAGCTTGGGAGGGATCTACGAGCAGTACTTC. It specifies CASSLGGIYEQYF.